The rows below give T cell receptor beta chains drawn from one sample of a study of cytomegalovirus exposure and HLA in healthy donors. Generated by immunoSEQ multiplex PCR, the TCRdb table keeps only in-frame clones and is missing some. The table has tens of thousands of clones, 65% to 70% seen once. The sample comprised PBMCs. The receptors shown here come from a man in his forties in good health and CMV-seropositive. The CDR3 runs from the conserved cysteine through the conserved F or W. Each record gives: CDR3 protein, CDR3 DNA, clone size, V gene, J gene, D gene. The D gene is left open where the match is weak. Not every row has a clone size; where given, it reads once, few, many or a size class.

CASSGGTIKETQYF	TGTGCCAGCAGTGGAGGGACTATAAAAGAGACCCAGTACTTC	.	TRBV9	TRBJ2-5	TRBD2
CASSPDSGFYEQYF	TGTGCCAGCAGCCCCGATAGCGGGTTCTACGAGCAGTACTTC	.	TRBV7-3	TRBJ2-7	TRBD2
CASSASGGAFYEQYF	TGTGCCAGCAGCGCCAGCGGGGGGGCCTTCTACGAGCAGTACTTC	.	TRBV9	TRBJ2-7	TRBD2
CASSLYRGGQPQHF	TGTGCCAGCAGTCTATACAGGGGGGGGCAGCCCCAGCATTTT	.	TRBV28	TRBJ1-5	TRBD1
CASSESEGNGYTF	TGTGCCAGCAGTGAATCCGAGGGAAATGGCTACACCTTC	.	TRBV2	TRBJ1-2	.
CASSFNLRETQYF	TGTGCCAGCAGCTTCAACCTCCGGGAGACCCAGTACTTC	.	TRBV7-8	TRBJ2-5	.
CAWSAQSSQGYYGYTF	TGTGCCTGGAGTGCCCAATCTTCACAGGGGTACTATGGCTACACCTTC	.	TRBV30	TRBJ1-2	TRBD1
CASRPMLAGEQYF	TGTGCCAGCAGGCCCATGCTAGCGGGCGAGCAGTACTTC	.	TRBV2	TRBJ2-7	TRBD2
CASSLTPIGGPPGEQYF	TGTGCCAGCAGCTTAACCCCAATCGGGGGACCCCCCGGCGAGCAGTACTTC	.	TRBV7-3	TRBJ2-7	.
CASSNSQGSYEQYF	TGTGCCAGTAGCAATAGTCAGGGAAGCTACGAGCAGTACTTC	.	TRBV19	TRBJ2-7	.
CASSEQVSSLTGELFF	TGTGCCAGCAGTGAGCAGGTCAGCTCTCTGACAGGGGAGCTGTTTTTT	.	TRBV6-4	TRBJ2-2	.
CASKGLAHTDTQYF	TGTGCCAGCAAAGGACTAGCCCACACAGATACGCAGTATTTT	.	TRBV6-1	TRBJ2-3	TRBD2
CASSSLGQGYETQYF	TGTGCCAGCAGCTCACTAGGACAGGGTTACGAGACCCAGTACTTC	.	TRBV7-9	TRBJ2-5	TRBD1
CASSAYLAGGINEQFF	TGTGCCAGCAGCGCTTATCTAGCGGGGGGCATCAATGAGCAGTTCTTC	.	TRBV7-2	TRBJ2-1	TRBD2
CASSKTLLARGVFYEQYF	TGTGCCAGCAGTAAAACTCTTCTAGCGCGGGGGGTCTTCTACGAGCAGTACTTC	.	TRBV2	TRBJ2-7	TRBD2
CSVVHGNSYEQYF	TGCAGCGTTGTTCACGGGAATTCCTACGAGCAGTACTTC	.	TRBV29-1	TRBJ2-7	.
CAWSAGFGTEAFF	TGTGCCTGGAGTGCAGGGTTTGGCACTGAAGCTTTCTTT	.	TRBV30	TRBJ1-1	.
CASSVAGGPETQYF	TGCGCCAGCAGTGTTGCGGGGGGGCCGGAGACCCAGTACTTC	once	TRBV10-2	TRBJ2-5	TRBD2
CAISSGVVTASGANVLTF	TGTGCCATCTCGTCCGGGGTGGTCACGGCCTCTGGGGCCAACGTCCTGACTTTC	few	TRBV10-3	TRBJ2-6	.
CASSTPDSSYEQYF	TGTGCCAGCAGCACTCCGGACAGTTCCTACGAGCAGTACTTC	few	TRBV21-1	TRBJ2-7	.
CASSLVPYEQYF	TGCGCCAGCAGCTTGGTTCCGTACGAGCAGTACTTC	.	TRBV5-1	TRBJ2-7	.
CASSSPRTGGTGELFF	TGTGCCAGCAGCTCCCCCCGGACAGGGGGGACCGGGGAGCTGTTTTTT	.	TRBV7-9	TRBJ2-2	TRBD1
CASSQEEGGAVFWAQETQYF	TGTGCCAGCAGCCAAGAAGAGGGAGGTGCGGTTTTTTGGGCCCAAGAGACCCAGTACTTC	few	TRBV14	TRBJ2-5	.
CASSKGGRDTQYF	TGTGCCAGCAGCAAAGGGGGTAGGGATACGCAGTATTTT	.	TRBV7-3	TRBJ2-3	.
CASGRSGSYEQYF	TGTGCCAGCGGTAGGAGCGGGAGCTACGAGCAGTACTTC	.	TRBV25-1	TRBJ2-7	TRBD2
CASSTDRGRITGELFF	TGCGCCAGCAGCACGGACAGGGGGCGTATAACCGGGGAGCTGTTTTTT	.	TRBV5-1	TRBJ2-2	TRBD1
CASSLGGYGYTF	TGTGCCAGCAGTTTAGGCGGCTATGGCTACACCTTC	.	TRBV28	TRBJ1-2	.
CSVEVQGNYGYTF	TGCAGCGTTGAAGTGCAGGGGAACTATGGCTACACCTTC	.	TRBV29-1	TRBJ1-2	.
CASSWDREASEQYF	TGTGCCAGCAGCTGGGACAGGGAGGCTAGCGAGCAGTACTTC	.	TRBV6-5	TRBJ2-7	TRBD1
CASSYGDNQETQYF	TGTGCCAGCAGTTACGGGGACAACCAAGAGACCCAGTACTTC	.	TRBV6-5	TRBJ2-5	.
CASSRQSRTDTQYF	TGTGCCAGTTCCCGACAGAGCCGCACAGATACGCAGTATTTT	few	TRBV19	TRBJ2-3	.
CASSLGRGLGTYNEQFF	TGTGCCAGCAGCTTAGGTAGGGGACTAGGCACCTACAATGAGCAGTTCTTC	.	TRBV7-8	TRBJ2-1	TRBD2
CASSFGQGFSYEQYF	TGTGCCAGCAGCTTCGGCCAGGGCTTCTCCTACGAGCAGTACTTC	.	TRBV7-6	TRBJ2-7	.
CASSLMGGSGGETQYF	TGCGCCAGCAGCTTGATGGGGGGGTCTGGCGGGGAGACCCAGTACTTC	.	TRBV5-1	TRBJ2-5	TRBD2
CASSLLGLANYGYTF	TGTGCCAGCAGCTTACTCGGGCTAGCCAACTATGGCTACACCTTC	.	TRBV7-2	TRBJ1-2	.
CASSLEQVSNEQFF	TGTGCCAGCAGCTTGGAACAGGTCTCGAATGAGCAGTTCTTC	few	TRBV7-3	TRBJ2-1	.